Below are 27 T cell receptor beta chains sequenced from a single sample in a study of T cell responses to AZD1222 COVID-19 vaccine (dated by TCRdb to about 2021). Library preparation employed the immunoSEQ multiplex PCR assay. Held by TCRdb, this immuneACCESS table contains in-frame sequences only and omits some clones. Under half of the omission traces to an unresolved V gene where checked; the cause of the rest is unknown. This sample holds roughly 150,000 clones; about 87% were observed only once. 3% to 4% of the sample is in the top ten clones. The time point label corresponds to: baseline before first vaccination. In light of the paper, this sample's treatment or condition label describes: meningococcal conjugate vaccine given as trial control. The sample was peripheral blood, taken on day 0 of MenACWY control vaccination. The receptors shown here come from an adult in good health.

Here the CDR3 reads CASSQEGQIRNYGYTF. CDR3 coding DNA: TGTGCCAGCAGCCAAGAAGGACAGATAAGGAACTATGGCTACACCTTC. The chain joins TRBV3-1 (or the pseudogene TRBV3-2) to TRBJ1-2; possibly TRBD1 for D (6 bases). Germline V CDR1 and CDR2: LGHDT, YNNKEL (reference sequence). Trimming pared 0 bases from V and 2 bases from J, leaving 13 bases between. The CDR3 is 16 residues long.

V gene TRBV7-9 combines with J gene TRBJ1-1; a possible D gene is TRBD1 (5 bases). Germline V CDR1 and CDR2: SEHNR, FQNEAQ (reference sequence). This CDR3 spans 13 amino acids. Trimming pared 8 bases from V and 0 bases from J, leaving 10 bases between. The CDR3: CASGLQVNTEAFF. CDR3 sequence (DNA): TGTGCCAGCGGACTACAGGTGAACACTGAAGCTTTCTTT.

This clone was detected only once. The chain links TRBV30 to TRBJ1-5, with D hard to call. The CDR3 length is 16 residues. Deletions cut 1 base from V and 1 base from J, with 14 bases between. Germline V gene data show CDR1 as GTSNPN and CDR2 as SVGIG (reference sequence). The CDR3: CAWSDQVSGSNQPQHF. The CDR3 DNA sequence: TGTGCCTGGAGTGATCAAGTATCAGGAAGCAATCAGCCCCAGCATTTT. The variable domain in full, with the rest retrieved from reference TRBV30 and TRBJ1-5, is SQTIHQWPATLVQPVGSPLSLECTVEGTSNPNLYWYRQAAGRGLQLLFYSVGIGQISSEVPQNLSASRPQDRQFILSSKKLLLSDSGFYLCAWSDQVSGSNQPQHFGDGTRLSIL.

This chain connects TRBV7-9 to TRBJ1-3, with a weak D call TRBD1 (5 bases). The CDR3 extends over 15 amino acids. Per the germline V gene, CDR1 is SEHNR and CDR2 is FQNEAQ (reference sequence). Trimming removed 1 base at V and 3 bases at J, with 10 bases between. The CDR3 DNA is TGTGCCAGCAGCTTAGGTACGCAGGGTGGAAACACCATATATTTT. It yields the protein CASSLGTQGGNTIYF.

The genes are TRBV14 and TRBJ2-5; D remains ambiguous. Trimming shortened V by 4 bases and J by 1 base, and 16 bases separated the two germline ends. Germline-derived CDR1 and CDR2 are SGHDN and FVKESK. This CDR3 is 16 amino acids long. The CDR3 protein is CASSPGTRHFQETQYF. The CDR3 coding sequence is TGTGCCAGCAGCCCAGGCACCAGACATTTCCAAGAGACCCAGTACTTC. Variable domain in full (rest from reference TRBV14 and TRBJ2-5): EAGVTQFPSHSVIEKGQTVTLRCDPISGHDNLYWYRRVMGKEIKFLLHFVKESKQDESGMPNNRFLAERTGGTYSTLKVQPAELEDSGVYFCASSPGTRHFQETQYFGPGTRLLVL.

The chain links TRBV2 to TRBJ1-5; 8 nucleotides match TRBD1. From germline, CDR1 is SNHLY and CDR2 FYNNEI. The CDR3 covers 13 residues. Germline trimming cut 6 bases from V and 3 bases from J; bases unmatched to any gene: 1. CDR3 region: CASRGQANQPQHF. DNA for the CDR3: TGTGCCAGCAGGGGACAGGCCAATCAGCCCCAGCATTTT. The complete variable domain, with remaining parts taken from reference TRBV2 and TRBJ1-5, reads EPEVTQTPSHQVTQMGQEVILRCVPISNHLYFYWYRQILGQKVEFLVSFYNNEISEKSEIFDDQFSVERPDGSNFTLKIRSTKLEDSAMYFCASRGQANQPQHFGDGTRLSIL.

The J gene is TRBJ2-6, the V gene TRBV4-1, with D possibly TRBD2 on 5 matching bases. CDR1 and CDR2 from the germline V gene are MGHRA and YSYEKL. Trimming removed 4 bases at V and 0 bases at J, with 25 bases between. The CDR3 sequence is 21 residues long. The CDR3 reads CASSRDPTGLTEGSGANVLTF. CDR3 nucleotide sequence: TGCGCCAGCAGCCGAGACCCTACCGGACTTACTGAAGGCTCTGGGGCCAACGTCCTGACTTTC.

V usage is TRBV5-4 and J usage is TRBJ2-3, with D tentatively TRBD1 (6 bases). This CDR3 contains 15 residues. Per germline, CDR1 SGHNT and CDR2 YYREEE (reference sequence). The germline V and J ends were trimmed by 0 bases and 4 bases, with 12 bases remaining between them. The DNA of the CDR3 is TGTGCCAGCAGCTTGGACAGGGCGAGGGCAGATACGCAGTATTTT. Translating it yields CASSLDRARADTQYF.

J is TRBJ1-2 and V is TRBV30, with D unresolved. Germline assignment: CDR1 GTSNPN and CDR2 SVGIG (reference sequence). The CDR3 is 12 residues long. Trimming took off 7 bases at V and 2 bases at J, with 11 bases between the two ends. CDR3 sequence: CASSTENYGYTF. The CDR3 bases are TGTGCCTCTTCGACGGAGAACTATGGCTACACCTTC.

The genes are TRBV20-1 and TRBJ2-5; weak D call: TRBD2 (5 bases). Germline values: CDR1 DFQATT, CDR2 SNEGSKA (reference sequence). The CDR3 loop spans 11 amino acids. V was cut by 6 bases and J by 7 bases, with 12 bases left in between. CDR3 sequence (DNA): TGCAGTGCCCGGGCCGGGATGACCCAGTACTTC. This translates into CSARAGMTQYF.

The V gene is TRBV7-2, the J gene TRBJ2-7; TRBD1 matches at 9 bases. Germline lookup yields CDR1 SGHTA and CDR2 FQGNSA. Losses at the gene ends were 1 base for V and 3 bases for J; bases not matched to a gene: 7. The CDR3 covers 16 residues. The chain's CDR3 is CASSLDQDRGSYEQYF. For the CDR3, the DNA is TGTGCCAGCAGCTTAGACCAGGACAGGGGAAGCTACGAGCAGTACTTC.

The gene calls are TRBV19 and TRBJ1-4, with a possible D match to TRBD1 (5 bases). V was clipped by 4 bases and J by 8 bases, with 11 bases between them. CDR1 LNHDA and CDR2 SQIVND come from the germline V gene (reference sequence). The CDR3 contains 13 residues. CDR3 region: CASSKQGREKLFF. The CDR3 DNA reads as TGTGCCAGTAGTAAGCAGGGACGAGAAAAACTGTTTTTT.

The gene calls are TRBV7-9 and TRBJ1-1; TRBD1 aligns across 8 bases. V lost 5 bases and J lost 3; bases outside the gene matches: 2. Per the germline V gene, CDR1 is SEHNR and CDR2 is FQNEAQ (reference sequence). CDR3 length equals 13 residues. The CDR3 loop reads CASSRTGYTEAFF. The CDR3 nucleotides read TGTGCCAGCAGCCGGACAGGGTACACTGAAGCTTTCTTT. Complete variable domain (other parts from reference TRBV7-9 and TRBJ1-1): DTGVSQNPRHKITKRGQNVTFRCDPISEHNRLYWYRQTLGQGPEFLTYFQNEAQLEKSRLLSDRFSAERPKGSFSTLEIQRTEQGDSAMYLCASSRTGYTEAFFGQGTRLTVV.

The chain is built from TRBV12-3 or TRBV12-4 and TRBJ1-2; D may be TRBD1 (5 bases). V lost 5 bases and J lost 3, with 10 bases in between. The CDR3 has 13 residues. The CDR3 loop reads CASSLRGDYGYTF. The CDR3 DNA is TGTGCCAGCAGTCTGAGAGGGGACTATGGCTACACCTTC.

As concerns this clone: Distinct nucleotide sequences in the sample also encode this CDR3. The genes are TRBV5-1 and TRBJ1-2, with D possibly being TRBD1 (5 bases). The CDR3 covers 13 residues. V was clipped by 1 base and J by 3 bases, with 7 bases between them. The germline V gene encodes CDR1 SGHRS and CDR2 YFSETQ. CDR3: CASSLQGDYGYTF. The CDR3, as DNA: TGCGCCAGCAGCTTGCAGGGAGACTATGGCTACACCTTC.

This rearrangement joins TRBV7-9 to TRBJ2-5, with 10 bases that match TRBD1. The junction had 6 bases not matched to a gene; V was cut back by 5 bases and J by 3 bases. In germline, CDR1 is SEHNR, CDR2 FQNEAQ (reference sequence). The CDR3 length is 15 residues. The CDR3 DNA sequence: TGTGCCAGCAGCCTCTGGACAGGGGGGGAAGAGACCCAGTACTTC. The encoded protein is CASSLWTGGEETQYF.

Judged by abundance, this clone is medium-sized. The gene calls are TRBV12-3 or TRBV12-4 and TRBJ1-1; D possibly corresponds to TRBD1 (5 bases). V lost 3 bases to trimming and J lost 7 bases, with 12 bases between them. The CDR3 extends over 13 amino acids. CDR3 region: CASSLIEGIEAFF. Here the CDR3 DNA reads TGTGCCAGCAGTTTGATTGAGGGGATTGAAGCTTTCTTT.

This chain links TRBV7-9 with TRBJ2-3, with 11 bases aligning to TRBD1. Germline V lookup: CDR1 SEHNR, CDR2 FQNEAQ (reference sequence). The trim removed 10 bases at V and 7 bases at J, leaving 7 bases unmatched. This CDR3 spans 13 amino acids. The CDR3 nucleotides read TGTGCCACCACAGGGACAGGGGGGAATACGCAGTATTTT. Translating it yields CATTGTGGNTQYF.

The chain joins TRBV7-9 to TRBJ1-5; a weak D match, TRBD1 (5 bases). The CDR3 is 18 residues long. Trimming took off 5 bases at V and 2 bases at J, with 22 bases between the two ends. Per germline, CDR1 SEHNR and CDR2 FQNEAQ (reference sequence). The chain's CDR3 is CASSADGAGTRGNQPQHF. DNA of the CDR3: TGTGCCAGCAGCGCCGATGGGGCAGGCACTAGGGGCAATCAGCCCCAGCATTTT.

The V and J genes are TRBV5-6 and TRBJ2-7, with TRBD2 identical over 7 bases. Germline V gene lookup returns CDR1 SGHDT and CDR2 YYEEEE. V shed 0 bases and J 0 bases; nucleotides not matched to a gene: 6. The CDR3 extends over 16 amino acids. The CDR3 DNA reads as TGTGCCAGCAGCTTGGCCTGGCGGGAGAGCTCCTACGAGCAGTACTTC. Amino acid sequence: CASSLAWRESSYEQYF.

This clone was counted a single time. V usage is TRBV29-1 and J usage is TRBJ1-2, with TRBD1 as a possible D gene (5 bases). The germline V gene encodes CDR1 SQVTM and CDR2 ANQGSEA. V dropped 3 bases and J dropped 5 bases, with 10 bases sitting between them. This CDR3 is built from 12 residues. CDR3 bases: TGCAGCGTTGATGTTGGGGGTTATGGCTACACCTTC. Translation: CSVDVGGYGYTF.

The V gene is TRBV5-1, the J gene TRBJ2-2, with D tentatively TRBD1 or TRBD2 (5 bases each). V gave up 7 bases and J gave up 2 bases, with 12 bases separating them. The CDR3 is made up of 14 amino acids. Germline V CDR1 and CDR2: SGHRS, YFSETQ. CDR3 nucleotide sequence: TGCGCCAGCGGGACCCTTTCTAACACCGGGGAGCTGTTTTTT. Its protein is CASGTLSNTGELFF.

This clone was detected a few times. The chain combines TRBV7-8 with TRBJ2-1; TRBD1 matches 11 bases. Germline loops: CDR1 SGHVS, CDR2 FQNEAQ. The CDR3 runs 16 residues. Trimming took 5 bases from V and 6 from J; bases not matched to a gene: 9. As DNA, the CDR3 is TGTGCCAGCAGCCCCCCAACCGGGACAGGGGGCAATGAGCAGTTCTTC. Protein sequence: CASSPPTGTGGNEQFF.

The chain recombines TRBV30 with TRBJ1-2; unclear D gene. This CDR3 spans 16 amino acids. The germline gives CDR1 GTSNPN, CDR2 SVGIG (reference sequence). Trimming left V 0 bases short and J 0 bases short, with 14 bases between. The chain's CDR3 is CAWSVEGWSANYGYTF. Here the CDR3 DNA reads TGTGCCTGGAGTGTAGAAGGGTGGTCAGCTAACTATGGCTACACCTTC.

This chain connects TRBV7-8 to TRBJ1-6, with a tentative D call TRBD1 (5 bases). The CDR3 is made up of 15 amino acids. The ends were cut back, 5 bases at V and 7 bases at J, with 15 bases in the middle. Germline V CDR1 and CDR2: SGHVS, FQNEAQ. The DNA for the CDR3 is TGTGCCAGCAGCCAGGAGGCAGGGATGAATTCACCCCTCCACTTT. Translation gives CASSQEAGMNSPLHF. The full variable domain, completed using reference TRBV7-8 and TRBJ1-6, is GAGVSQSPRYKVAKRGQDVALRCDPISGHVSLFWYQQALGQGPEFLTYFQNEAQLDKSGLPSDRFFAERPEGSVSTLKIQRTQQEDSAVYLCASSQEAGMNSPLHFGNGTRLTVT.

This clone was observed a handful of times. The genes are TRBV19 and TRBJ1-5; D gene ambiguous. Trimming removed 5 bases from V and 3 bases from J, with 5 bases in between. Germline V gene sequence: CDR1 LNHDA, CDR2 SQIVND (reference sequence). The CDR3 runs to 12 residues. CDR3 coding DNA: TGTGCCAGTAGTCCCATCAATCAGCCCCAGCATTTT. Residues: CASSPINQPQHF.

The CDR3 here is CASSDSGSTYEQYF. The CDR3 nucleotides are TGTGCCAGCAGCGATAGCGGGAGTACGTACGAGCAGTACTTC. V and J are TRBV21-1 and TRBJ2-7; the table calls TRBD2, which could not be checked here. TRBV21-1 is reported as a pseudogene. The CDR3 is 14 amino acids.